This TCR beta chain was recorded in a study of blood T cell repertoires in COVID-19. Germline V gene sequence: CDR1 SGHTA, CDR2 FQGNSA. This CDR3 has 15 residues. Trimming removed 5 bases from V and 6 bases from J; junction bases left unmatched: 9. Clones were read by immunoSEQ multiplex PCR, and TCRdb kept only the in-frame ones, dropping some. The sample yields 150,000 to 200,000 clones, approximately 80% seen once. Cohort allocation depended upon clinical history that participants reported. Cohort 3 donors were reported recovered after two negative PCRs, clearance, or symptom resolution. The clonotype originates from a woman aged 55-70 years who had recovered from COVID-19. The sequencing sample was made of PBMCs or T cells enriched from blood (not recorded which). This chain connects TRBV7-2 to TRBJ2-2; TRBD1 matches 7 bases. This CDR3 reads CASSGTPGQAGELFF. CDR3 sequence (DNA): TGTGCCAGCAGCGGAACCCCTGGACAGGCCGGGGAGCTGTTTTTT.